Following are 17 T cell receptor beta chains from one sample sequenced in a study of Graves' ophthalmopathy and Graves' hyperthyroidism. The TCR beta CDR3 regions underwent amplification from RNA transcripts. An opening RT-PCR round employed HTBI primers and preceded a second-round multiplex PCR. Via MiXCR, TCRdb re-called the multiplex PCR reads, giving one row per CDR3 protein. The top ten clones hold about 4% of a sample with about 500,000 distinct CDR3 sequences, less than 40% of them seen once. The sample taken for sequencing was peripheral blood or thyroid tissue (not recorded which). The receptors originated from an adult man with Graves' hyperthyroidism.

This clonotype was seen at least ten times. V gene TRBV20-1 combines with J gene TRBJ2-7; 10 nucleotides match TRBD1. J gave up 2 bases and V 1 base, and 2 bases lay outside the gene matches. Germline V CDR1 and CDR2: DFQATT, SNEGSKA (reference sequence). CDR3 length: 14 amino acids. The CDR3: CSARGQGAPYEQYF. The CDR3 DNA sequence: TGCAGTGCTAGAGGACAGGGGGCTCCCTACGAGCAGTACTTC.

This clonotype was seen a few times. This CDR3 is CASSHGDRAGEQYF. DNA for the CDR3: TGTGCCAGCAGCCACGGGGACAGGGCGGGCGAGCAGTACTTC. This sequence joins TRBV3-1 and TRBJ2-7; TRBD1 matches 9 bases. Germline CDR1 reads LGHDT; CDR2 reads YNNKEL (reference sequence). With 3 bases clipped from V and 6 bases from J, the junction kept 6 bases outside the gene matches. There are 14 residues in the CDR3.

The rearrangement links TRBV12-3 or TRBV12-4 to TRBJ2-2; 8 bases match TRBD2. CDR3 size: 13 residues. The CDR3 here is CASGYTSGGELFF. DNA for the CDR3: TGTGCTAGTGGTTATACTAGCGGAGGGGAGCTGTTTTTT.

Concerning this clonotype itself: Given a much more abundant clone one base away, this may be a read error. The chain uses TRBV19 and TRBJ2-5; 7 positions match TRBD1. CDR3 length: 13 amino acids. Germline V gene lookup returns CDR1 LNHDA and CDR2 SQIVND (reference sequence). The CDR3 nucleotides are TGTGCCACCTCGGGACAGTACCAAGAGGCCCAGTACTTC. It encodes CATSGQYQEAQYF.

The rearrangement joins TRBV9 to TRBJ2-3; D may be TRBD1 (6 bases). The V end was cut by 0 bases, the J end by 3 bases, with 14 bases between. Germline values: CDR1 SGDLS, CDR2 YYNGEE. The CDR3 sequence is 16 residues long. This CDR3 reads CASSVAMGARTDTQYF. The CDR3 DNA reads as TGTGCCAGCAGCGTAGCTATGGGGGCGCGAACAGATACGCAGTATTTT.

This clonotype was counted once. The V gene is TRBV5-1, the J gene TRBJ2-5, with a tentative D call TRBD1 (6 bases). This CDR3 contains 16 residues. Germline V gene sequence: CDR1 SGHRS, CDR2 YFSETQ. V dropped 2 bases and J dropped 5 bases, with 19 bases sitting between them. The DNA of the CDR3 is TGCGCCAGCAGCTTTCGGAGGCAGGGGATAGGGGAGACCCAGTACTTC. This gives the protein CASSFRRQGIGETQYF.

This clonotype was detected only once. CDR3 nucleotide sequence: TGTGCCAGCAGCGTAGAGGCGGGAGGCTCCTACACCTTC. Protein product: CASSVEAGGSYTF. V gene TRBV9 combines with J gene TRBJ1-2; D is ambiguous. Per the germline V gene, CDR1 is SGDLS and CDR2 is YYNGEE. This CDR3 region has 13 residues. Between the trimmed V and J ends, which lost 0 bases and 10 bases, there was a span of 13 bases.

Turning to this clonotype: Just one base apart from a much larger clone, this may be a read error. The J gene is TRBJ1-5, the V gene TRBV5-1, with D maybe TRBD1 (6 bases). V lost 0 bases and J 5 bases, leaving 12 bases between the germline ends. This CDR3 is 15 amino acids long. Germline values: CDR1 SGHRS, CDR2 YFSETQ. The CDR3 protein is CASSLDTGQYQPQHF. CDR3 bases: TGCGCCAGCAGCTTGGATACAGGGCAGTATCAGCCCCAGCATTTT.

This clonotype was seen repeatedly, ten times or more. CDR3: CASTTTGLAGYTF. The CDR3, as DNA: TGCGCCAGCACCACGACAGGGTTAGCGGGCTACACCTTC. V is TRBV10-2 and J is TRBJ1-2; TRBD1 matches at 7 bases. V was clipped by 7 bases and J by 8 bases; unmatched bases: 10. Germline V gives CDR1 WSHSY, CDR2 SAAADI. This CDR3 has 13 amino acids.

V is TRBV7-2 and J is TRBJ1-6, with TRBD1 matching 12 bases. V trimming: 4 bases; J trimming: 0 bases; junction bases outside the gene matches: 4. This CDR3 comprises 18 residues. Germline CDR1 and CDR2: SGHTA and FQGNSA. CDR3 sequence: CASSSGTGGFSYNSPLHF. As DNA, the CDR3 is TGTGCCAGCAGCTCCGGGACAGGGGGCTTCTCCTATAATTCACCCCTCCACTTT.

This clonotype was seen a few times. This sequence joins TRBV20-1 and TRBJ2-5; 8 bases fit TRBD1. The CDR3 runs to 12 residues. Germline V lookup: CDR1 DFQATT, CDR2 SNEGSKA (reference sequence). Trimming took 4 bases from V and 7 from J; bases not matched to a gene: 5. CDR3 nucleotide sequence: TGCAGTGCTACGACAGGGGAAGGGACCCAGTACTTC. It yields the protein CSATTGEGTQYF.

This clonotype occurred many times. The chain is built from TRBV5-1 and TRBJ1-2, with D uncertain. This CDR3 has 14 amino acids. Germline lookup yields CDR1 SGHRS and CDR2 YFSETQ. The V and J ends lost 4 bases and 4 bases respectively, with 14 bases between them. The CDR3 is CASSLGRPSYGYTF. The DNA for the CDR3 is TGCGCCAGCAGCCTTGGACGGCCTTCCTATGGCTACACCTTC.

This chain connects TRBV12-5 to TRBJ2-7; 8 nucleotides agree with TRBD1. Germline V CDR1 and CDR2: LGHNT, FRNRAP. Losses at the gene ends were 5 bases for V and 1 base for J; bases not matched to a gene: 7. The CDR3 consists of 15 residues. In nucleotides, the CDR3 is TGTGCTAGTGGTATGACAGGGGCCCTATCCTACGAGCAGTACTTC. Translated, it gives CASGMTGALSYEQYF. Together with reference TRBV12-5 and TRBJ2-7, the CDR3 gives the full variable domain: DARVTQTPRHKVTEMGQEVTMRCQPILGHNTVFWYRQTMMQGLELLAYFRNRAPLDDSGMPKDRFSAEMPDATLATLKIQPSEPRDSAVYFCASGMTGALSYEQYFGPGTRLTVT.

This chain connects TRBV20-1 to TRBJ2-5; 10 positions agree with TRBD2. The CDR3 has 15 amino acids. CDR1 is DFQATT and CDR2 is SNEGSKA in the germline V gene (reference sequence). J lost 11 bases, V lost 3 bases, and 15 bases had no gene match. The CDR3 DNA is TGCAGTGCTAGTGGTAGCGGGGGGCGAGAAGATACGCAGTACTTC. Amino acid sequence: CSASGSGGREDTQYF.

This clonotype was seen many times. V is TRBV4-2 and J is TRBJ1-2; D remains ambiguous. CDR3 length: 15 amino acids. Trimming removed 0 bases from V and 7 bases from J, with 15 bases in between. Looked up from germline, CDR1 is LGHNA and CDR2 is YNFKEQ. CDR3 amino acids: CASSQDPRPEGGYTF. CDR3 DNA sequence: TGTGCCAGCAGCCAAGATCCGAGACCGGAGGGTGGCTACACCTTC.

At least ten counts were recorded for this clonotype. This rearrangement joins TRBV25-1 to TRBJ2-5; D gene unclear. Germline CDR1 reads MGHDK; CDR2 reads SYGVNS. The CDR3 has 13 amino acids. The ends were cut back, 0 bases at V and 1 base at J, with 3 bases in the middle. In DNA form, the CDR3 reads TGTGCCAGCAGTGAATACAGCCAAGAGACCCAGTACTTC. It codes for CASSEYSQETQYF.

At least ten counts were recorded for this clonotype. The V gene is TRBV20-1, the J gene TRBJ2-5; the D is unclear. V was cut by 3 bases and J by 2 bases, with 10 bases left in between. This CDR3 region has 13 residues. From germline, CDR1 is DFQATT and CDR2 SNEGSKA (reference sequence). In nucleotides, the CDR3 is TGCAGTGCTAGTCCGGGCGGACAAGAGACCCAGTACTTC. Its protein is CSASPGGQETQYF.